A selection of T cell receptor beta chains follows, all from one sample in a study of T cells expressing NK-cell markers. Reanalyzing the 5' RACE reads, TCRdb keeps one entry per CDR3 protein, without DNA. The table lists about 460,000 distinct CDR3 sequences. Sequenced input: blood T cells: a sorted CD56 or NKG2C T cell subset, CD4+ or CD8+ T cells, or bulk PBMC T cells (not recorded which). These receptors were collected from a woman aged 45-59 years in good health. Both conserved end residues are part of each CDR3.

CDR3 protein: CSVTGPKGYTF; V gene: TRBV29-1; J gene: TRBJ1-2
CDR3 protein: CASSLDRFSYEQYF; V gene: TRBV5-6; J gene: TRBJ2-7
CDR3 protein: CASRPTWVGEQFF; V gene: TRBV6-5; J gene: TRBJ2-1
CDR3 protein: CASRGRDPAKNIQYF; V gene: TRBV28; J gene: TRBJ2-4
CDR3 protein: CASLALAIGTGELFF; V gene: TRBV6-1; J gene: TRBJ2-2
CDR3 protein: CASSYSWTEHYGYTF; V gene: TRBV5-1; J gene: TRBJ1-2
CDR3 protein: CASSRDPTSYEQYF; V gene: TRBV2; J gene: TRBJ2-7
CDR3 protein: CATSPPGQGASNTGELFF; V gene: TRBV24-1; J gene: TRBJ2-2
CDR3 protein: CSARVFGEWDTQYF; V gene: TRBV20-1; J gene: TRBJ2-3
CDR3 protein: CASSIHHSEGETQYF; V gene: TRBV19; J gene: TRBJ2-5
CDR3 protein: CASSPSGTDTYEQYF; V gene: TRBV18; J gene: TRBJ2-7
CDR3 protein: CASSQDPGLAGGPTYYNEQFF; V gene: TRBV4-1; J gene: TRBJ2-1
CDR3 protein: CAGVGTSGGGELFF; V gene: TRBV30; J gene: TRBJ2-2
CDR3 protein: CASSQIGLAGYNEQFF; V gene: TRBV4-1; J gene: TRBJ2-1
CDR3 protein: CASSRNLRDTSDVTQYF; V gene: TRBV5-6; J gene: TRBJ2-5
CDR3 protein: CASSLTSGTPSSYNEQFF; V gene: TRBV5-1; J gene: TRBJ2-1
CDR3 protein: CASGLQFGGFGEAKDNEQFF; V gene: TRBV12-5; J gene: TRBJ2-1
CDR3 protein: CSARRTSGVGGETQYF; V gene: TRBV20-1; J gene: TRBJ2-5
CDR3 protein: CSATTGSRAFGEQFF; V gene: TRBV20-1; J gene: TRBJ2-1
CDR3 protein: CASSLRTGFDIQYF; V gene: TRBV5-1; J gene: TRBJ2-4
CDR3 protein: CASRIAGELFF; V gene: TRBV25-1; J gene: TRBJ2-2
CDR3 protein: CSGGEASGNEEFF; V gene: TRBV29-1; J gene: TRBJ2-1
CDR3 protein: CSALGYKQNTEAFF; V gene: TRBV20-1; J gene: TRBJ1-1